The TCR beta chain under discussion was sequenced for a study of blood T cell repertoires in COVID-19. Study overall: The analysed material was cDNA or gDNA that came from T cells, B-cell-depleted T cells, or PBMCs.

CDR1 and CDR2 (germline): SQVTM, ANQGSEA. Between the trimmed V and J ends, which lost 4 bases and 1 base, there was a span of 16 bases. This CDR3 has 15 amino acids. Those who participated ranged in age from roughly 18 to 90 years and resided in about two dozen US areas. Cohorts were based on clinical histories the participants reported. Original data processing: The assay estimated nucleated cells by amplifying reference gene primers. Only in-frame clones appear in the TCRdb table, and some are missing; sequencing was by immunoSEQ multiplex PCR. V and J calls plus clone size are reproduced from that table; the DNA served to infer D and trimming. The data hold roughly 200,000 clones, with 87% observed a single time.

The V gene is TRBV29-1, the J gene TRBJ1-1; a weak D match, TRBD1 (5 bases). This receptor was taken from a man younger than 35 with acute COVID-19. The specimen sequenced was PBMCs or T cells enriched from blood (not recorded which). The CDR3: CSVAWSGNSNTEAFF. The CDR3 bases are TGCAGCGTTGCGTGGTCAGGGAATTCGAACACTGAAGCTTTCTTT.